This TCR beta chain was profiled in a study of T-cell memory formation after mild COVID-19. Each CDR3 protein is one row after TCRdb ran MiXCR on the 5' RACE reads. The table includes 200,000 to 300,000 distinct CDR3 sequences, around 17% detected once. V was trimmed by 3 bases and J by 4 bases, leaving 4 bases between them. The CDR3 is 11 amino acids. Germline assignment: CDR1 SQVTM and CDR2 ANQGSEA. This chain links TRBV29-1 with TRBJ1-3, with unresolved D. Material for sequencing was PBMCs or a T cell subset sorted from them (not recorded which). The receptor was isolated from a man between 18 and 35 years old who had mild COVID-19 (a few samples of this study predate the infection). Cell type and time point are not known. CDR3 residues: CSVEWGNTIYF. CDR3 sequence (DNA): TGCAGCGTTGAGTGGGGAAACACCATATATTTT.